This TCR beta chain was obtained from a study of T cell changes during pregnancy in multiple sclerosis. Sequencing was performed with immunoSEQ multiplex PCR; in TCRdb, only in-frame clones are kept and a portion is missing. The sample includes roughly 30,000 clones, under 90% of them seen just once. The CDR3 is 13 amino acids. V shed 10 bases and J shed 6 bases, with 18 bases lying between them. The germline CDR1 and CDR2 sequences are ENHRY and SYGVKD. The sequencing used CD8+ T cells from peripheral blood mononuclear cells, collected after pregnancy. V usage is TRBV10-3 and J usage is TRBJ1-1; D is undetermined. This receptor was identified in a female donor with multiple sclerosis, enrolled in a pregnancy study. CDR3 region: CATTDTGLSEAFF. The CDR3 DNA is TGTGCCACGACCGACACCGGCTTATCTGAAGCTTTCTTT.